The clone carrying this T cell receptor beta chain has more than one count but fewer than ten. The antigen is not known. Reverse transcribed after extraction, RNA yielded cDNA as the sequencing template. The data were produced by immunoSEQ multiplex PCR, yet TCRdb's version contains in-frame clones alone and is incomplete. The repertoire holds roughly 220,000 clones, with approximately 38% as singletons. The data stem from a study of CD8+ T cells in alopecia areata. Study details: Treatment with tofacitinib (6 to 18 months) was followed by 6 months off drug. Overall study findings and caveats: Scalp clonality, together with expanded CD8+ clones among the top 100, fell significantly with tofacitinib.

Treatment meaning: oral pan-JAK inhibitor, 5-10 mg twice daily. Per germline, CDR1 LNHDA and CDR2 SQIVND (reference sequence). V gave up 2 bases and J gave up 0 bases, with 8 bases separating them. This CDR3 region has 15 residues. This clonotype originated in a human donor with alopecia areata. Here the sequenced sample was CD4+ T cells sorted from blood, taken at approximately week 31, from a patient treated with tofacitinib. The chain employs TRBV19 and TRBJ2-4; D is unclear. The CDR3 DNA follows: TGTGCCAGTAGTATACGGGTCCTAGCCAAAAACATTCAGTACTTC. As protein: CASSIRVLAKNIQYF. The whole variable domain, remainder taken from reference TRBV19 and TRBJ2-4, is DGGITQSPKYLFRKEGQNVTLSCEQNLNHDAMYWYRQDPGQGLRLIYYSQIVNDFQKGDIAEGYSVSREKKESFPLTVTSAQKNPTAFYLCASSIRVLAKNIQYFGAGTRLSVL.